This TCR beta chain was retrieved from a study of early stage breast cancer tumors. For the study at large: Samples were sequenced at 9 to 10-fold average coverage.

Whole-study findings and limits: Comparing each tissue with blood distinguished tumor from normal in about 85% of the 16 patients. Compared with adjacent normal breast tissue, tumors showed roughly 2.4-fold greater T cell density and higher clonality.

A remark on this clone: The target antigen is unknown.

The trim removed 4 bases at V and 8 bases at J, leaving 11 bases unmatched. The CDR3 sequence is 15 residues long. The germline V gene has CDR1 SGDLS and CDR2 YYNGEE. Clones were sequenced by immunoSEQ multiplex PCR, and TCRdb holds only the in-frame ones, with some missing. Among tens of thousands of clones listed, around two thirds were seen once. Sequencing input: blood. This receptor was identified in a person aged 45 to 59 with breast cancer. The chain links TRBV9 to TRBJ1-4; 7 bases line up with TRBD1. Here the CDR3 reads CASSSERDSREKLFF. CDR3 DNA sequence: TGTGCCAGCAGCTCCGAACGGGACAGTCGGGAAAAACTGTTTTTT. Looking up the rest from reference TRBV9 and TRBJ1-4 gives the full variable domain: DSGVTQTPKHLITATGQRVTLRCSPRSGDLSVYWYQQSLDQGLQFLIQYYNGEERAKGNILERFSAQQFPDLHSELNLSSLELGDSALYFCASSSERDSREKLFFGSGTQLSVL.